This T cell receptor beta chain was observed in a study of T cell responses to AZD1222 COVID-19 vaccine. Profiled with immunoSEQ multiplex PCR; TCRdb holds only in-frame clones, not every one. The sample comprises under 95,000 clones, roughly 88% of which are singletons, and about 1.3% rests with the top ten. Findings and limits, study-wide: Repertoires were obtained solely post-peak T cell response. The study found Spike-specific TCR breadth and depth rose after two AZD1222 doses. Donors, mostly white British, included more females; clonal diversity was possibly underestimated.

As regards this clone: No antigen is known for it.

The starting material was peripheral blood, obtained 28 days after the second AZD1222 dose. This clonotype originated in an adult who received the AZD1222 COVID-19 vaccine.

This chain's CDR3 is CASSPPAATNEKLFF. CDR3 nucleotide sequence: TGTGCCAGCTCACCACCGGCCGCAACTAATGAAAAACTGTTTTTT. The chain uses TRBV18 and TRBJ1-4; D not certain. V lost 0 bases, J lost 0 bases, and 5 bases lay in between. The CDR3 is 15 residues long. The germline V gene has CDR1 KGHSH and CDR2 LQKENI.